Shown below are 25 T cell receptor beta chains from a single sample sequenced in a study of blood T cell repertoires in COVID-19. Assay used: immunoSEQ multiplex PCR; TCRdb lists only in-frame clones, some missing. The sample has a few hundred thousand clones, 83% seen once. The sample taken for sequencing was peripheral blood. The receptors stem from a woman aged 25 to 39 with COVID-19, enrolled during active disease.

The CDR3 region has the DNA TGCGCCAGCAGCCAAGGAATGGGACTATACACAGATACGCAGTATTTT. Amino acid sequence: CASSQGMGLYTDTQYF. The chain joins TRBV4-3 to TRBJ2-3, with 7 nucleotides matching TRBD2. J lost 2 bases, V lost 1 base, and 6 bases had no gene match. There are 16 residues in the CDR3. Germline-derived CDR1 and CDR2 are LGHNA and YSLEER.

The chain recombines TRBV30 with TRBJ2-1; a possible D gene is TRBD1 (6 bases). The CDR3 is 15 residues long. V shed 2 bases and J shed 5 bases, with 16 bases lying between them. Germline V gene lookup returns CDR1 GTSNPN and CDR2 SVGIG (reference sequence). The CDR3 DNA follows: TGTGCCTGGAGTCGTGGGGATTACAGGGACAATGAGCAGTTCTTC. This gives the protein CAWSRGDYRDNEQFF.

Many counts were recorded for this clone. The rearrangement joins TRBV7-9 to TRBJ1-6; D not certain. Trimming took 1 base from V and 4 from J, leaving 5 bases between them. This CDR3 has 14 amino acids. Germline loops: CDR1 SEHNR, CDR2 FQNEAQ (reference sequence). DNA of the CDR3: TGTGCCAGCAGCTTAGAACAGTATAATTCACCCCTCCACTTT. Its protein product is CASSLEQYNSPLHF.

This sequence joins TRBV4-3 and TRBJ2-5; 7 bases are shared with TRBD2. The germline V gene encodes CDR1 LGHNA and CDR2 YSLEER. The ends lost 1 base at V and 5 bases at J; junction bases unmatched: 10. CDR3 length equals 16 residues. The CDR3 protein is CASSQGGGGAWETQYF. The CDR3 DNA reads TGCGCCAGCAGCCAAGGCGGGGGAGGGGCTTGGGAGACCCAGTACTTC.

The rearrangement joins TRBV2 to TRBJ2-5; D possibly corresponds to TRBD2 (7 bases). The germline V gene encodes CDR1 SNHLY and CDR2 FYNNEI. Trimming pared 2 bases from V and 4 bases from J, leaving 14 bases between. This CDR3 is 15 amino acids long. In DNA form, the CDR3 reads TGTGCCAGCAGTGAACCCCGGGGGGCGCGAGAGACCCAGTACTTC. This encodes CASSEPRGARETQYF.

The V gene is TRBV4-3, the J gene TRBJ1-5, with D possibly being TRBD1 (6 bases). The germline gives CDR1 LGHNA, CDR2 YSLEER. The ends were cut back, 1 base at V and 1 base at J, with 8 bases in the middle. The CDR3 has 15 amino acids. CDR3 in amino acids: CASSQATGSNQPQHF. CDR3 nucleotides: TGCGCCAGCAGCCAAGCTACAGGGAGCAATCAGCCCCAGCATTTT.

The CDR3 is CATSRVRTSISDTQYF. CDR3 sequence (DNA): TGTGCCACCAGCAGAGTGAGGACTAGTATTTCAGATACGCAGTATTTT. The chain joins TRBV15 to TRBJ2-3; 7 nucleotides agree with TRBD2. V was pared by 1 base and J by 4 bases, with 8 bases of the junction left unmatched. CDR3 length equals 16 residues. The germline V gene encodes CDR1 LNHNV and CDR2 YYDKDF (reference sequence).

The genes are TRBV16 and TRBJ2-7, with TRBD1 as a possible D gene (9 bases). Between the trimmed V and J ends, which lost 3 bases and 6 bases, there was a span of 18 bases. Germline loops: CDR1 KGHSY, CDR2 FQNENV. The CDR3 totals 15 residues. The chain's CDR3 is CASSHLSGTGSEQYF. In DNA form, the CDR3 reads TGTGCCAGCAGCCACCTTAGCGGGACAGGGAGCGAGCAGTACTTC.

CDR3 sequence reads: CASSLQGRNTEAFF. The DNA for the CDR3 is TGTGCCAGCAGCTTACAGGGGAGGAACACTGAAGCTTTCTTT. V and J are TRBV5-6 and TRBJ1-1, with 7 bases identical to TRBD1. This CDR3 spans 14 amino acids. Germline V gene sequence: CDR1 SGHDT, CDR2 YYEEEE. The J segment lost 1 base and the V segment lost 2 bases, leaving 2 bases of the junction unmatched.

The chain links TRBV5-6 to TRBJ1-1; 10 bases map to TRBD1. From germline, CDR1 is SGHDT and CDR2 YYEEEE. The CDR3 has 16 residues. The V gene end was trimmed by 2 bases and the J gene end by 3 bases; junction bases not matched to a gene: 7. The CDR3 spells CASSLPGTGVDTEAFF. The CDR3 DNA reads as TGTGCCAGCAGCTTACCCGGGACAGGGGTGGACACTGAAGCTTTCTTT.

The gene calls are TRBV19 and TRBJ1-1; 9 bases match TRBD1. V was clipped by 2 bases and J by 1 base; unmatched bases: 8. The CDR3 sequence is 17 residues long. Per the germline V gene, CDR1 is LNHDA and CDR2 is SQIVND (reference sequence). The CDR3 loop reads CASSITPGTGRNTEAFF. The CDR3 coding sequence is TGTGCCAGTAGTATAACCCCTGGGACAGGGAGGAACACTGAAGCTTTCTTT.

The chain recombines TRBV6-2 or TRBV6-3 with TRBJ2-5, with 8 bases fitting TRBD2. Trimming cost V 5 bases and J 7 bases; bases outside gene matches: 12. This CDR3 comprises 15 residues. Looked up from germline, CDR1 is MNHEY and CDR2 is SVGEGT. Here the CDR3 reads CASSDLQREKGTQYF. DNA of the CDR3: TGTGCCAGCAGTGACCTCCAGCGGGAGAAGGGGACCCAGTACTTC.

The rearrangement links TRBV24-1 to TRBJ2-2; TRBD2 might be the D (6 bases). Trimming pared 2 bases from V and 3 bases from J, leaving 9 bases between. The CDR3 contains 15 residues. The V gene's germline CDR1 is KGHDR and CDR2 SFDVKD. DNA for the CDR3: TGTGCCACCAGTGATTCGCGGAGGGACACCGGGGAGCTGTTTTTT. Its translation is CATSDSRRDTGELFF.

The table lists this clone with a count of one. V and J are TRBV20-1 and TRBJ1-1; 8 positions agree with TRBD1. Germline-derived CDR1 and CDR2 are DFQATT and SNEGSKA (reference sequence). This CDR3 has 15 residues. The V gene end was trimmed by 3 bases and the J gene end by 4 bases; junction bases not matched to a gene: 10. The CDR3 coding sequence is TGCAGTGCTAGTAATCCTTGGACAGGGTTCACTGAAGCTTTCTTT. Its translation: CSASNPWTGFTEAFF.

The chain recombines TRBV27 with TRBJ1-1; TRBD1 agrees at 9 bases. Germline loops: CDR1 MNHEY, CDR2 SMNVEV (reference sequence). The CDR3 is 15 amino acids. Trimming took 5 bases from V and 4 from J; bases not matched to a gene: 8. The CDR3 DNA sequence: TGTGCCAGCAGTGTAGGACAGGGGAGGTTCACTGAAGCTTTCTTT. Translating gives CASSVGQGRFTEAFF.

The chain carries TRBV5-1 and TRBJ2-1; a possible D gene is TRBD2 (5 bases). Germline CDR1 is SGHRS and CDR2 is YFSETQ. The V and J ends lost 0 bases and 0 bases respectively, with 7 bases between them. The CDR3 runs 15 residues. This CDR3 reads CASSLAGTSYNEQFF. In DNA form, the CDR3 reads TGCGCCAGCAGCTTGGCGGGAACCTCCTACAATGAGCAGTTCTTC.

This clone has just one count. The genes are TRBV3-1 (or the pseudogene TRBV3-2) and TRBJ1-3; possible D gene TRBD1, 6 bases. V lost 6 bases to trimming and J lost 4 bases, with 22 bases between them. CDR3 length: 17 amino acids. Germline V CDR1 and CDR2: LGHDT, YNNKEL (reference sequence). This chain's CDR3 is CASSPHWTATLGNTIYF. CDR3 DNA sequence: TGTGCCAGCAGTCCCCACTGGACAGCTACTCTAGGAAACACCATATATTTT.

This clone was counted a single time. The CDR3 DNA is TGTGCCAGCAGTCAGTCCTCTGGAAACACCATATATTTT. Protein product: CASSQSSGNTIYF. The rearrangement joins TRBV6-2 or TRBV6-3 to TRBJ1-3; D ambiguous. The V end lost 5 bases, the J end lost 0 bases, and 5 bases lay between the germline ends. Per germline, CDR1 MNHEY and CDR2 SVGEGT. The CDR3 length is 13 residues.

The chain couples TRBV27 to TRBJ2-1; 7 bases match TRBD1. V lost 2 bases and J lost 6; bases outside the gene matches: 13. The CDR3 has 17 amino acids. CDR1 is MNHEY and CDR2 is SMNVEV in the germline V gene (reference sequence). CDR3 loop: CASSLSQRGQVFNEQFF. The DNA of the CDR3 is TGTGCCAGCAGTTTAAGTCAGAGGGGGCAGGTTTTCAATGAGCAGTTCTTC.

The rearrangement links TRBV24-1 to TRBJ2-7, with D maybe TRBD2 (5 bases). The germline V and J ends were trimmed by 2 bases and 5 bases, with 9 bases remaining between them. This CDR3 comprises 13 residues. Germline values: CDR1 KGHDR, CDR2 SFDVKD. This CDR3 reads CATSDSRTDEQYF. CDR3 in DNA: TGTGCCACCAGTGATTCCCGGACTGACGAGCAGTACTTC.

The genes are TRBV9 and TRBJ1-6, with D possibly being TRBD1 (5 bases). CDR1 and CDR2 (germline): SGDLS, YYNGEE. V lost 0 bases and J 6 bases, leaving 10 bases between the germline ends. This CDR3 is built from 15 residues. CDR3 coding DNA: TGTGCCAGCAGCGTAGGGGGCGGGAGTAATTCACCCCTCCACTTT. It translates to CASSVGGGSNSPLHF. The full variable domain, completed using reference TRBV9 and TRBJ1-6, is DSGVTQTPKHLITATGQRVTLRCSPRSGDLSVYWYQQSLDQGLQFLIQYYNGEERAKGNILERFSAQQFPDLHSELNLSSLELGDSALYFCASSVGGGSNSPLHFGNGTRLTVT.

This chain links TRBV28 with TRBJ2-5; 8 nucleotides align to TRBD2. The germline gives CDR1 MDHEN, CDR2 SYDVKM. The CDR3 is made up of 14 amino acids. The J segment lost 5 bases and the V segment lost 8 bases, leaving 10 bases of the junction unmatched. CDR3 in amino acids: CASLAGGGAETQYF. The CDR3 region has the DNA TGTGCCAGCTTGGCGGGAGGTGGGGCGGAGACCCAGTACTTC.

This clone was counted a single time. V gene TRBV4-1 combines with J gene TRBJ2-3; 7 nucleotides match TRBD2. Germline values: CDR1 MGHRA, CDR2 YSYEKL. After removal of 2 bases from V and 4 bases from J, the junction contained 12 bases not matched to a gene. The CDR3 has 17 amino acids. CDR3 sequence reads: CASSQTELGLNSDTQYF. The CDR3 DNA is TGCGCCAGCAGCCAAACGGAGCTGGGACTAAACTCAGATACGCAGTATTTT.

The genes are TRBV28 and TRBJ1-1; 7 bases are a match to TRBD1. The CDR3 length is 19 residues. Trimming took 0 bases from V and 0 from J; bases not matched to a gene: 13. Germline loops: CDR1 MDHEN, CDR2 SYDVKM. The CDR3 loop is CASSLWGRQGPFMNTEAFF. CDR3 nucleotides: TGTGCCAGCAGTTTATGGGGGAGACAGGGCCCTTTCATGAACACTGAAGCTTTCTTT.

In nucleotides, the CDR3 is TGTGCCAGCAGCCCCATGTTGGGACAGGGGACCGGGGAGCTGTTTTTT. Protein: CASSPMLGQGTGELFF. The chain recombines TRBV25-1 with TRBJ2-2; 10 bases match TRBD1. CDR1 is MGHDK and CDR2 is SYGVNS in the germline V gene. V lost 6 bases and J lost 5; bases outside the gene matches: 9. There are 16 residues in the CDR3.